This passage covers 2 T cell receptor beta chains from one sample sequenced in a study of T cells after yellow fever vaccination. TCRdb re-called the 5' RACE reads through MiXCR, storing one row per CDR3 protein. This sample has around 140,000 distinct CDR3 sequences, with more than 6% found just once. The starting material was CD4+ T cells sorted from PBMCs, obtained 5 days after the yellow fever booster vaccination. These receptors all come from a man aged 30-40 years who received the YFV17D yellow fever vaccine.

This clonotype was seen ten or more times. The chain joins TRBV20-1 to TRBJ2-5, with 8 bases identical to TRBD2. CDR1 DFQATT and CDR2 SNEGSKA come from the germline V gene (reference sequence). With 5 bases clipped from V and 4 bases from J, the junction kept 3 bases outside the gene matches. The CDR3 length is 12 residues. In nucleotides, the CDR3 is TGCAGTGCTCCGGGACTAGGAGAGACCCAGTACTTC. This sequence encodes CSAPGLGETQYF.

This clonotype was seen many times. CDR3 nucleotide sequence: TGTGCCAGTAGTCCTTCGACAGGAATCACTTCACCCCTCCACTTT. This encodes CASSPSTGITSPLHF. The chain recombines TRBV19 with TRBJ1-6; a possible D gene is TRBD1 (6 bases). CDR3 size: 15 residues. V was shortened by 5 bases and J by 9 bases, with 17 bases between the two germline ends. CDR1 LNHDA and CDR2 SQIVND come from the germline V gene (reference sequence).